These 12 T cell receptor beta chains were all obtained from the same sample, sequenced in a study of blood T cell repertoires in COVID-19. Here immunoSEQ multiplex PCR was the method, and the copy in TCRdb shows in-frame clones only, minus some. The repertoire includes about 310,000 clones, approximately 86% of them detected once, and less than 2.5% sits in the top ten. The sample taken for sequencing was peripheral blood. The receptors shown here come from a man aged 18 to 29 with active or convalescent COVID-19.

The rearrangement links TRBV19 to TRBJ1-5; D gene ambiguous. CDR1 is LNHDA and CDR2 is SQIVND in the germline V gene (reference sequence). This CDR3 has 14 residues. The V gene lost 4 bases and the J gene lost 7 bases, with 14 bases spanning the gap. The CDR3 nucleotides are TGTGCCAGTAGTAAAATTCTGAGAGGCCAGCCCCAGCATTTT. As protein: CASSKILRGQPQHF. Using reference TRBV19 and TRBJ1-5 for the parts outside the CDR3, the full variable domain is DGGITQSPKYLFRKEGQNVTLSCEQNLNHDAMYWYRQDPGQGLRLIYYSQIVNDFQKGDIAEGYSVSREKKESFPLTVTSAQKNPTAFYLCASSKILRGQPQHFGDGTRLSIL.

V gene TRBV6-6 combines with J gene TRBJ2-7; the match to TRBD2 covers 13 bases. CDR1 and CDR2 (germline): MNHNY, SVGAGI (reference sequence). The CDR3 is made up of 15 amino acids. The V segment lost 6 bases and the J segment 2 bases; nucleotides outside the gene matches: 4. The CDR3: CASSPGLAGPYEQYF. CDR3 coding DNA: TGTGCCAGCAGCCCGGGACTAGCGGGACCCTACGAGCAGTACTTC.

The rearrangement joins TRBV9 to TRBJ1-2, with D unclear. V was clipped by 6 bases and J by 2 bases, with 14 bases between them. CDR1 is SGDLS, CDR2 YYNGEE, per germline. This CDR3 comprises 14 residues. CDR3 region: CASTTVGGNYGYTF. The CDR3, as DNA: TGTGCCAGCACCACAGTTGGAGGGAACTATGGCTACACCTTC.

CDR3 region: CASTLGGGRNGNTIYF. CDR3 sequence (DNA): TGTGCCAGCACCCTGGGCGGGGGCAGGAACGGAAACACCATATATTTT. The chain joins TRBV7-9 to TRBJ1-3; D perhaps matches TRBD1 (6 bases). V was pared by 7 bases and J by 4 bases, with 20 bases between. Per the germline V gene, CDR1 is SEHNR and CDR2 is FQNEAQ (reference sequence). The CDR3 has 16 amino acids.

The rearrangement links TRBV3-1 (or the pseudogene TRBV3-2) to TRBJ1-2, with a weak D call TRBD1 (5 bases). Germline CDR1 reads LGHDT; CDR2 reads YNNKEL (reference sequence). V lost 0 bases and J lost 1, with 9 bases in between. There are 15 residues in the CDR3. CDR3 loop: CASSQDRQFNYGYTF. CDR3 nucleotides: TGTGCCAGCAGCCAAGATCGACAGTTTAACTATGGCTACACCTTC.

The V call is TRBV12-3 or TRBV12-4, the J call TRBJ2-5; D is undetermined. The germline V and J ends were trimmed by 4 bases and 10 bases, with 16 bases remaining between them. This CDR3 is built from 13 residues. For the CDR3, the DNA is TGTGCCAGCAGTTGGTCTCCTATCGCGCTCCAGTACTTC. Translated: CASSWSPIALQYF.

The chain carries TRBV4-1 and TRBJ2-1; 8 bases fit TRBD1. V was pared by 3 bases and J by 7 bases, with 11 bases of the junction left unmatched. Looked up from germline, CDR1 is MGHRA and CDR2 is YSYEKL. CDR3 length equals 16 residues. Here the CDR3 reads CASSQGPGQAMNEQFF. The CDR3 region has the DNA TGCGCCAGCAGCCAGGGACCGGGACAGGCTATGAATGAGCAGTTCTTC.

This chain uses TRBV6-6 with TRBJ2-3; D might be TRBD1 (6 bases). Trimming pared 5 bases from V and 4 bases from J, leaving 16 bases between. The CDR3 extends over 15 amino acids. The germline V gene encodes CDR1 MNHNY and CDR2 SVGAGI (reference sequence). This CDR3 reads CASSGLGQRSDTQYF. The CDR3, as DNA: TGTGCCAGCAGTGGTTTGGGACAAAGATCAGATACGCAGTATTTT.

The rearrangement joins TRBV7-2 to TRBJ1-6; D ambiguous. The CDR3 length is 14 residues. Trimming took 3 bases from V and 8 from J, leaving 11 bases between them. Germline V gene lookup returns CDR1 SGHTA and CDR2 FQGNSA. In nucleotides, the CDR3 is TGTGCCAGCAGCTTCCGTTTCGGAGATTCACCCCTCCACTTT. Amino acid sequence: CASSFRFGDSPLHF.

V is TRBV4-1 and J is TRBJ2-2, with 7 bases identical to TRBD2. CDR1 is MGHRA, CDR2 YSYEKL, per germline. Germline trimming cut 4 bases from V and 5 bases from J; bases unmatched to any gene: 4. The CDR3 contains 14 residues. The chain's CDR3 is CASSPRLATGELFF. DNA for the CDR3: TGCGCCAGCAGCCCACGACTAGCAACCGGGGAGCTGTTTTTT.

This chain connects TRBV11-2 to TRBJ1-1; 8 bases fit TRBD1. After removal of 5 bases from V and 0 bases from J, the junction contained 2 bases not matched to a gene. From germline, CDR1 is SGHAT and CDR2 FQNNGV. The CDR3 extends over 14 amino acids. The CDR3 loop is CASSRDRMNTEAFF. For the CDR3, the DNA is TGTGCCAGCAGCCGGGACAGGATGAACACTGAAGCTTTCTTT.

The table lists this clone with a count of one. This chain connects TRBV24-1 to TRBJ2-2; D is unresolved. Looked up from germline, CDR1 is KGHDR and CDR2 is SFDVKD. The CDR3 has 16 residues. V dropped 0 bases and J dropped 6 bases, with 13 bases sitting between them. The CDR3 sequence is CATSDLQRTRAGELFF. CDR3 DNA sequence: TGTGCCACCAGTGATTTGCAACGCACCCGGGCCGGGGAGCTGTTTTTT.